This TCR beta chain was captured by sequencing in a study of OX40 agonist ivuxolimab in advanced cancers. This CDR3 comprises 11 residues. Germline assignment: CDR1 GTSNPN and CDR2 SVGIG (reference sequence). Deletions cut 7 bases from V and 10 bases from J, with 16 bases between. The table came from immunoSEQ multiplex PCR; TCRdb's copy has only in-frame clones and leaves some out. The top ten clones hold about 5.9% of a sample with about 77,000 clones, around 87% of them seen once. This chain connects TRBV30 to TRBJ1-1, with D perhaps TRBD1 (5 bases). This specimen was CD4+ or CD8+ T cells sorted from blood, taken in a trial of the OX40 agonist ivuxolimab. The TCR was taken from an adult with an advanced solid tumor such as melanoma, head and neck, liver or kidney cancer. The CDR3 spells CASTVGQGAFF. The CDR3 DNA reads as TGTGCCTCCACGGTCGGGCAGGGAGCTTTCTTT.